This record looks at one TCR beta chain sequence and its context. The antigen remains unidentified. V was shortened by 5 bases and J by 4 bases, with 11 bases between the two germline ends. From germline, CDR1 is SEHNR and CDR2 FQNEAQ (reference sequence). This CDR3 contains 13 residues. The data stem from a study of cytomegalovirus exposure and HLA in healthy donors. Study-level results: Donor immune exposure was known only as CMV serostatus. There were several of the most significant clusters that appeared linked to common viral pathogens in a later analysis. The authors later found most CMV-associated TCR beta chains appeared HLA-restricted.

Primers for the PCR totalled 60 Vbeta and 13 Jbeta. Methods used by the authors: Among the unique TCR beta chains that a later analysis counted, around 72 million in all, some 10 million were shared. TCRdb's table, derived via immunoSEQ multiplex PCR, lists solely in-frame clones and lacks some. The DNA gave D and trimming, while V, J and clone size come from that table. The table shows some 180,000 clones, with about 77% occurring only once. This chain uses TRBV7-9 with TRBJ2-5; the D gene is possibly TRBD2 (5 bases). The sequenced material came from PBMCs. This clonotype was sampled from a woman under 40 in good health and CMV-seronegative. The CDR3 sequence: CASSGGKGETQYF. The CDR3 DNA follows: TGTGCCAGCAGCGGAGGAAAGGGAGAGACCCAGTACTTC.